The sequence of this T cell receptor (beta chain) was determined in a study of blood T cell repertoires in COVID-19. Study-wide background: The United States, Italy and Spain were the sources of the acute and convalescent COVID-19 samples.

Authors' analysis steps: Estimation of nucleated cell counts relied on the amplification of reference gene primers. Repertoires were generated with immunoSEQ multiplex PCR, while TCRdb's copy carries only in-frame clones and drops some. V and J calls plus clone size are reproduced from that table; the DNA served to infer D and trimming. The sample includes 200,000 to 300,000 clones, 75% to 95% of them seen just once. Those enrolled in Seattle joined during active infection and were followed longitudinally afterward. The V gene's germline CDR1 is SGHNT and CDR2 YYREEE (reference sequence). The CDR3 covers 16 residues. Deletions cut 4 bases from V and 0 bases from J, with 16 bases between.

Sequencing input: peripheral blood. The receptor comes from a person between 18 and 30 years old with COVID-19, enrolled during active disease. V gene TRBV5-4 combines with J gene TRBJ1-1; D ambiguous. Here the CDR3 DNA reads TGTGCCAGCAGCCCACAGACGGGAGACTTGAACACTGAAGCTTTCTTT. This encodes CASSPQTGDLNTEAFF.